The clone carrying this TCR beta chain was counted at least ten times. This sample was taken from a study of T-cell reconstitution after alpha-beta-depleted transplantation in children. A TCRbeta library incorporating unique molecular identifiers was prepared. In TCRdb, the PCR reads were re-called with MiXCR into one record per CDR3 protein. The table has roughly 200,000 distinct CDR3 sequences, 6.6% seen once. V was pared by 2 bases and J by 0 bases, with 7 bases of the junction left unmatched. The CDR3 is made up of 17 amino acids. Germline CDR1 and CDR2: SEHNR and FQNEAQ (reference sequence). The rearrangement joins TRBV7-9 to TRBJ2-1; TRBD1 matches at 7 bases. Sequencing used PBMCs, obtained before TCRalphabeta/CD19-depleted stem cell transplant. The TCR sequence derives from a boy between 2 and 10 years old with acute lymphoblastic leukemia, due to receive a stem cell transplant. CDR3 nucleotide sequence: TGTGCCAGCAGCTTACGGCAGGGGGTAAGCTCCTACAATGAGCAGTTCTTC. The encoded protein is CASSLRQGVSSYNEQFF.